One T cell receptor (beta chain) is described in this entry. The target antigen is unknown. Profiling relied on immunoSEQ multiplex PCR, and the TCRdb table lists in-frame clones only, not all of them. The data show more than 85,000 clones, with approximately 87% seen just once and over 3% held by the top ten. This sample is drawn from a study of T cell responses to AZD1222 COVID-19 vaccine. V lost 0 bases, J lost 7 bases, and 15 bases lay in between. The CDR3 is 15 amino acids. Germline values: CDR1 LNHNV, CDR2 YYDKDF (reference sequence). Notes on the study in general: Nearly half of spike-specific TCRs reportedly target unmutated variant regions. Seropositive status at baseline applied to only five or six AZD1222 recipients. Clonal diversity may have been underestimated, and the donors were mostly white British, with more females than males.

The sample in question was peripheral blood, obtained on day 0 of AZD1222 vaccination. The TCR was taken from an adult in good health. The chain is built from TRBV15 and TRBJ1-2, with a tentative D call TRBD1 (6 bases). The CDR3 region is CATSRDPTGQFGYTF. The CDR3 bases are TGTGCCACCAGCAGAGATCCGACAGGTCAATTTGGCTACACCTTC.